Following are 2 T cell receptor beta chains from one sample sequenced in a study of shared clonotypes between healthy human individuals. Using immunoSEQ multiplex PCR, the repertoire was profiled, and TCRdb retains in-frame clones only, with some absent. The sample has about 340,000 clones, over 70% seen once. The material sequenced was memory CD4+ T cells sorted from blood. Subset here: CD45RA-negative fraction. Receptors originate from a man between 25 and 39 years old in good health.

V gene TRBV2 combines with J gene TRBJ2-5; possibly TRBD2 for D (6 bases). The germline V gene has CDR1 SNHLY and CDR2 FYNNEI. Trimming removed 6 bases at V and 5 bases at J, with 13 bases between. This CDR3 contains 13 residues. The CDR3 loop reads CASRQTGRETQYF. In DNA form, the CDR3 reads TGTGCCAGCAGACAAACTGGGAGGGAGACCCAGTACTTC.

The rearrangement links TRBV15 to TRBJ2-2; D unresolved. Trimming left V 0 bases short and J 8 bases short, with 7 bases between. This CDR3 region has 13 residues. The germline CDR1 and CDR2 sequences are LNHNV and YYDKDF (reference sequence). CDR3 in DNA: TGTGCCACCAGCAGAGATCGCGTGGGGGAGCTGTTTTTT. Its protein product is CATSRDRVGELFF.